This entry lists 20 T cell receptor beta chains sequenced from one sample in a study of blood T cell repertoires in COVID-19. TCRdb keeps only in-frame clones here, not all; method: immunoSEQ multiplex PCR. The table lists about 360,000 clones, around 84% of them singletons. The sequenced material came from peripheral blood. The source of these receptors is a human donor in a cohort sampled during active COVID-19.

The chain combines TRBV15 with TRBJ1-5, with D possibly TRBD1 on 5 matching bases. The CDR3 consists of 13 residues. With 6 bases removed from V and 4 bases from J, the gap between germline ends came to 10 bases. From germline, CDR1 is LNHNV and CDR2 YYDKDF (reference sequence). CDR3 region: CATSLPGNQPQHF. In DNA, the CDR3 is TGTGCCACCAGTTTACCAGGGAATCAGCCCCAGCATTTT.

This chain connects TRBV5-8 to TRBJ2-7; TRBD1 matches at 7 bases. The CDR3 has 16 residues. Germline V CDR1 and CDR2: SGHTS, YDEGEE. Trimming took 4 bases from V and 2 from J; bases not matched to a gene: 12. CDR3 residues: CASSPVTGDSPYEQYF. In DNA form, the CDR3 reads TGTGCCAGCAGCCCCGTAACAGGGGATTCGCCCTACGAGCAGTACTTC.

The chain combines TRBV7-6 with TRBJ1-3; D possibly corresponds to TRBD1 (5 bases). Germline V lookup: CDR1 SGHVS, CDR2 FNYEAQ. The V end lost 1 base, the J end lost 0 bases, and 13 bases lay between the germline ends. The CDR3 sequence is 17 residues long. CDR3 in amino acids: CASSLVGGTYSGNTIYF. In DNA form, the CDR3 reads TGTGCCAGCAGCTTAGTTGGAGGGACGTACTCTGGAAACACCATATATTTT.

V and J are TRBV30 and TRBJ2-3; a weak D match, TRBD1 (6 bases). CDR3 size: 13 residues. Deletions cut 2 bases from V and 3 bases from J, with 9 bases between. Germline V gives CDR1 GTSNPN, CDR2 SVGIG (reference sequence). The CDR3 sequence: CAWSWTVTDTQYF. The CDR3 DNA sequence: TGTGCCTGGAGTTGGACAGTAACAGATACGCAGTATTTT.

V is TRBV30 and J is TRBJ2-3; possibly TRBD1 for D (5 bases). The CDR3 runs 13 residues. V lost 2 bases, J lost 2 bases, and 8 bases lay in between. Germline values: CDR1 GTSNPN, CDR2 SVGIG (reference sequence). The CDR3 DNA reads TGTGCCTGGAGTCCAGGGCACACAGATACGCAGTATTTT. Translating it yields CAWSPGHTDTQYF.

The chain couples TRBV27 to TRBJ2-7; D possibly corresponds to TRBD2 (5 bases). V was trimmed by 5 bases and J by 4 bases, leaving 12 bases between them. The length of the CDR3 is 13 residues. From germline, CDR1 is MNHEY and CDR2 SMNVEV (reference sequence). CDR3 nucleotides: TGTGCCAGCAGTCGGGGAATGAGGTACGAGCAGTACTTC. It is translated as CASSRGMRYEQYF.

This chain connects TRBV5-3 to TRBJ1-1, with D hard to call. TRBV5-3 is marked as an open reading frame, function uncertain. Trimming took off 0 bases at V and 4 bases at J, with 13 bases between the two ends. CDR3 size: 15 residues. The CDR3 DNA follows: TGTGCCAGAAGCTTGGGACCCCCGGGGAGCACTGAAGCTTTCTTT. Translated, it gives CARSLGPPGSTEAFF.

The V and J genes are TRBV12-3 or TRBV12-4 and TRBJ1-1; no firm D call. The CDR3 is 13 residues long. Trimming stripped 0 bases from V and 8 bases from J, with 10 bases between. The CDR3 nucleotides read TGTGCCAGCAGTTTAGCGGGAGACGGGGAAGCTTTCTTT. Amino acid sequence: CASSLAGDGEAFF.

The chain combines TRBV23-1 with TRBJ1-2; D remains unclear. TRBV23-1 is filed as an ORF, its function uncertain. The ends were cut back, 7 bases at V and 3 bases at J, with 18 bases in the middle. CDR3 length equals 15 residues. Here the CDR3 reads CASTSCRRQDYGYTF. CDR3 nucleotides: TGCGCCAGCACCTCGTGCAGGAGGCAGGACTATGGCTACACCTTC.

Here the CDR3 reads CSASIVPSGRIEQYF. The CDR3 DNA is TGCAGTGCTAGTATCGTTCCTAGCGGGAGGATCGAGCAGTACTTC. This chain links TRBV20-1 with TRBJ2-7, with 11 nucleotides matching TRBD2. The CDR3 runs to 15 residues. Germline V CDR1 and CDR2: DFQATT, SNEGSKA (reference sequence). V lost 3 bases and J lost 6; bases outside the gene matches: 10.

The chain carries TRBV15 and TRBJ1-2; D gene uncertain. The germline CDR1 and CDR2 sequences are LNHNV and YYDKDF (reference sequence). The CDR3 spans 12 residues. Trimming shortened V by 5 bases and J by 8 bases, and 12 bases separated the two germline ends. CDR3: CATSERSNGYTF. DNA of the CDR3: TGTGCCACCAGCGAGAGGTCAAACGGCTACACCTTC.

The chain couples TRBV3-1 (or the pseudogene TRBV3-2) to TRBJ2-7; 9 bases agree with TRBD1. In germline, CDR1 is LGHDT, CDR2 YNNKEL (reference sequence). The junction had 6 bases not matched to a gene; V was cut back by 4 bases and J by 2 bases. The CDR3 covers 15 residues. The CDR3 is CASSPGTGRAYEQYF. The CDR3 DNA follows: TGTGCCAGCAGCCCTGGGACAGGGCGGGCCTACGAGCAGTACTTC.

The chain couples TRBV7-2 to TRBJ2-5; perhaps TRBD2 as D (7 bases). Germline CDR1 reads SGHTA; CDR2 reads FQGNSA. V dropped 8 bases and J dropped 0 bases, with 13 bases sitting between them. This CDR3 contains 14 residues. The CDR3 loop is CASSKGGYQETQYF. The CDR3, as DNA: TGTGCCAGCTCAAAGGGGGGGTACCAAGAGACCCAGTACTTC.

The genes are TRBV21-1 and TRBJ2-5; the table's D gene call, TRBD2, was not cross checked with the DNA. TRBV21-1 is flagged as a pseudogene. CDR3 size: 16 residues. CDR3 in amino acids: CASSIYSGRARETQYF. Written as DNA, the CDR3 is TGTGCCAGCAGCATTTATAGCGGGAGGGCCAGAGAGACCCAGTACTTC.

This clone was seen a handful of times. DNA of the CDR3: TGTGCCACCAGTGATAGACAGGATCCCATTCGGACCGGGGAGCTGTTTTTT. Amino acids: CATSDRQDPIRTGELFF. The V and J genes are TRBV24-1 and TRBJ2-2; D possibly corresponds to TRBD1 (6 bases). Germline CDR1 reads KGHDR; CDR2 reads SFDVKD. V dropped 3 bases and J dropped 5 bases, with 18 bases sitting between them. CDR3 length: 17 amino acids.

The J gene is TRBJ2-2, the V gene TRBV11-2, with TRBD2 identical over 13 bases. The CDR3 runs 16 residues. J was trimmed by 2 bases and V by 5 bases; bases with no gene match: 2. CDR1 and CDR2 from the germline V gene are SGHAT and FQNNGV. The CDR3 DNA is TGTGCCAGCAGCCGACTAGCGGGGGGAAACACCGGGGAGCTGTTTTTT. Amino acids: CASSRLAGGNTGELFF.

This chain links TRBV28 with TRBJ1-5; 7 bases align to TRBD1. CDR1 MDHEN and CDR2 SYDVKM come from the germline V gene. This CDR3 has 14 amino acids. With 6 bases clipped from V and 8 bases from J, the junction kept 10 bases outside the gene matches. CDR3 sequence (DNA): TGTGCCAGCAGGCCTAACAGGGGTGGGGAGCCCCAGCATTTT. Residues: CASRPNRGGEPQHF.

The chain joins TRBV18 to TRBJ1-1, with 10 nucleotides matching TRBD1. Unmatched junction bases numbered 14, after V lost 6 bases and J lost 7 bases. This CDR3 has 16 residues. Looked up from germline, CDR1 is KGHSH and CDR2 is LQKENI. DNA of the CDR3: TGTGCCAGCTCGCCAGTGGACAGGGGGGAAGTTGGTGAAGCTTTCTTT. As protein: CASSPVDRGEVGEAFF.

This clone was detected a few times. The CDR3 region is CASTPQADGELFF. The CDR3 nucleotides are TGTGCCAGCACCCCCCAAGCCGACGGGGAGCTGTTTTTT. The chain uses TRBV6-2 or TRBV6-3 and TRBJ2-2, with unresolved D. Trimming took off 7 bases at V and 7 bases at J, with 13 bases between the two ends. The germline CDR1 and CDR2 sequences are MNHEY and SVGEGT. This CDR3 region has 13 residues.

The chain uses TRBV4-1 and TRBJ1-6, with D unclear. CDR1 and CDR2 from the germline V gene are MGHRA and YSYEKL. CDR3 length equals 16 residues. V lost 1 base, J lost 8 bases, and 15 bases lay in between. CDR3: CASSQAYPGNYSPLHF. The DNA for the CDR3 is TGCGCCAGCAGCCAAGCTTACCCCGGGAATTATTCACCCCTCCACTTT.